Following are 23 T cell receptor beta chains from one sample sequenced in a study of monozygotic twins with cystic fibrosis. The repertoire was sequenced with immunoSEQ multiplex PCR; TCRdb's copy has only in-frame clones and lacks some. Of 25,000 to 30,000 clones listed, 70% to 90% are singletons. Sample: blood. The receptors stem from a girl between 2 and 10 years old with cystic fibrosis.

This CDR3 is CASSFLQYEQFF. CDR3 nucleotide sequence: TGTGCCAGCAGCTTTCTCCAGTATGAGCAGTTCTTC. The V and J genes are TRBV11-2 and TRBJ2-1; D uncertain. CDR3 length: 12 amino acids. Germline CDR1 and CDR2: SGHAT and FQNNGV. The V and J ends lost 3 bases and 8 bases respectively, with 8 bases between them.

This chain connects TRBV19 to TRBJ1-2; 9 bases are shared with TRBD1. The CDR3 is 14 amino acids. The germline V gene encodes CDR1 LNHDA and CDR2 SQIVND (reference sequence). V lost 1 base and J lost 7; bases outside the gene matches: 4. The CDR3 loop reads CASSIVQGASGYTF. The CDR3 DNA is TGTGCCAGTAGTATAGTACAGGGGGCGTCTGGCTACACCTTC.

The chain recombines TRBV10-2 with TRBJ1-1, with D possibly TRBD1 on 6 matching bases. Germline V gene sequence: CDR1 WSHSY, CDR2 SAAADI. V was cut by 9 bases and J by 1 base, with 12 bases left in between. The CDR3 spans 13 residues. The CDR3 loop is CASRDTRNTEAFF. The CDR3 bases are TGCGCCAGTCGGGACACCCGGAACACTGAAGCTTTCTTT.

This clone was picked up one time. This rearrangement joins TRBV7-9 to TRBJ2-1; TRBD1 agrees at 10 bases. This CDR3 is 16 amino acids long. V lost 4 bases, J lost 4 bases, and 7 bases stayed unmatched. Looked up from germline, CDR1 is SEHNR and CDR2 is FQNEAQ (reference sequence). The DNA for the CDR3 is TGTGCCAGCAGCTCATCCGGGACAGGGGAGTACAATGAGCAGTTCTTC. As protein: CASSSSGTGEYNEQFF.

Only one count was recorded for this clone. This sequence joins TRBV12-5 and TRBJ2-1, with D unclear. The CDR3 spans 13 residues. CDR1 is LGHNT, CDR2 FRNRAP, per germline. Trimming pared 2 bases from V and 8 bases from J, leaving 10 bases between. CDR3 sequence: CASGLPQPHEQFF. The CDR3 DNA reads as TGTGCTAGTGGTTTGCCCCAGCCCCATGAGCAGTTCTTC.

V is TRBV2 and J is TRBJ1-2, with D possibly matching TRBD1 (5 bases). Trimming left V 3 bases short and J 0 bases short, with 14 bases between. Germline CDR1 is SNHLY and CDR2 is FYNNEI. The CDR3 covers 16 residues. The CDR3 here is CASSDTRGGANYGYTF. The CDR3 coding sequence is TGTGCCAGCAGTGATACAAGGGGCGGGGCTAACTATGGCTACACCTTC. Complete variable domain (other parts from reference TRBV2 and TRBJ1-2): EPEVTQTPSHQVTQMGQEVILRCVPISNHLYFYWYRQILGQKVEFLVSFYNNEISEKSEIFDDQFSVERPDGSNFTLKIRSTKLEDSAMYFCASSDTRGGANYGYTFGSGTRLTVV.

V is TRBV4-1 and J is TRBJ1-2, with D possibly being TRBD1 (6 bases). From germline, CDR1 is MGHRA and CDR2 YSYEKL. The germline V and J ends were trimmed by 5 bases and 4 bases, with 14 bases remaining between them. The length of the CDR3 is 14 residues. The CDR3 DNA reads TGCGCCAGCAGCTCCCAGGGGAGAAGCTATGGCTACACCTTC. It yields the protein CASSSQGRSYGYTF.

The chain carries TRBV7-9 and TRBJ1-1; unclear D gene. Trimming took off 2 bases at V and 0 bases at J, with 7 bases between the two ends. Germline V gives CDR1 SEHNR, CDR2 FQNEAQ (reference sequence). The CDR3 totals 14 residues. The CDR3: CASSLITVNTEAFF. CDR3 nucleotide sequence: TGTGCCAGCAGCTTAATTACAGTGAACACTGAAGCTTTCTTT.

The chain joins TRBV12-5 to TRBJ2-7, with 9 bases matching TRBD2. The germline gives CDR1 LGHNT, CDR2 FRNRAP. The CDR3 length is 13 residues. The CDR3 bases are TGTGTATCCTCGGGGCTAGCGGGAAGCGAGCAGTACTTC. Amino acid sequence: CVSSGLAGSEQYF.

The CDR3 here is CASSIVDNQPQHF. In DNA form, the CDR3 reads TGTGCCAGTAGTATCGTAGACAATCAGCCCCAGCATTTT. V gene TRBV19 combines with J gene TRBJ1-5; D uncertain. CDR3 length: 13 residues. Per germline, CDR1 LNHDA and CDR2 SQIVND (reference sequence). Trimming removed 3 bases from V and 3 bases from J, with 6 bases in between.

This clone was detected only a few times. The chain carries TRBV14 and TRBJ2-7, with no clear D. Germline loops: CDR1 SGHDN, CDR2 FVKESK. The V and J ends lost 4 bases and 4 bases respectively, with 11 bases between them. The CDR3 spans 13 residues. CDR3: CASSPPAGYEQYF. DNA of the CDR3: TGTGCCAGCAGCCCTCCGGCCGGGTACGAGCAGTACTTC. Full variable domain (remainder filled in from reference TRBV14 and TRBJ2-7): EAGVTQFPSHSVIEKGQTVTLRCDPISGHDNLYWYRRVMGKEIKFLLHFVKESKQDESGMPNNRFLAERTGGTYSTLKVQPAELEDSGVYFCASSPPAGYEQYFGPGTRLTVT.

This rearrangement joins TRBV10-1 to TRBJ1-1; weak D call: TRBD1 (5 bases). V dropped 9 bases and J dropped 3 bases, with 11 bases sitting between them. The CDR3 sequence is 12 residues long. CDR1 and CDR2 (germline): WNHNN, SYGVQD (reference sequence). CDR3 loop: CASATRDTEAFF. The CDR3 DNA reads TGCGCCAGTGCCACCAGGGACACTGAAGCTTTCTTT.

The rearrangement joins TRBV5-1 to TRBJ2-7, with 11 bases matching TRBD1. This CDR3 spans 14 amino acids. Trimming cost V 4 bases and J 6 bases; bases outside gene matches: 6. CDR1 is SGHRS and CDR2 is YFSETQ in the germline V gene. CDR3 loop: CASSKPGQGVEQYF. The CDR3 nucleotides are TGCGCCAGCAGCAAACCGGGACAGGGGGTCGAGCAGTACTTC.

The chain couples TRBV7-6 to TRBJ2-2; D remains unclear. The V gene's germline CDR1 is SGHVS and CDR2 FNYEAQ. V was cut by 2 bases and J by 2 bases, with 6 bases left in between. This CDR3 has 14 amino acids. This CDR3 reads CASSLRPNTGELFF. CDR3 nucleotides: TGTGCCAGCAGCTTACGGCCAAACACCGGGGAGCTGTTTTTT.

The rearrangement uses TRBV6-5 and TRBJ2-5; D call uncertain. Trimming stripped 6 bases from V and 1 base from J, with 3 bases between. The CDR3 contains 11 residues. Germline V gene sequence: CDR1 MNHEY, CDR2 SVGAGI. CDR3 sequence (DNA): TGTGCCAGCAGCCGCCAAGAGACCCAGTACTTC. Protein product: CASSRQETQYF.

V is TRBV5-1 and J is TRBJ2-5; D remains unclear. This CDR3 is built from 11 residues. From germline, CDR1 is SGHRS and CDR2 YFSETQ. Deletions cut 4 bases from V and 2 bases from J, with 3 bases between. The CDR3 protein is CASSEQETQYF. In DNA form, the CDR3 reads TGCGCCAGCAGCGAACAAGAGACCCAGTACTTC.

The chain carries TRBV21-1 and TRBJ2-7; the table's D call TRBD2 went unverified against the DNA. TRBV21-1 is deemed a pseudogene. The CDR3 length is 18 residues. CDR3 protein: CASSQTGPRRGGGNEQYF. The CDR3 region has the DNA TGTGCCAGCAGCCAAACGGGCCCTCGGAGGGGCGGGGGGAACGAGCAGTACTTC.

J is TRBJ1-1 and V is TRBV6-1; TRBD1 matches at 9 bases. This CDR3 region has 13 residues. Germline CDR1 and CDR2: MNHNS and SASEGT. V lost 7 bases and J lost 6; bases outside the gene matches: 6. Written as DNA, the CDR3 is TGTGCCAGCACCCGTACAGGGGGCCCTGAAGCTTTCTTT. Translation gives CASTRTGGPEAFF.

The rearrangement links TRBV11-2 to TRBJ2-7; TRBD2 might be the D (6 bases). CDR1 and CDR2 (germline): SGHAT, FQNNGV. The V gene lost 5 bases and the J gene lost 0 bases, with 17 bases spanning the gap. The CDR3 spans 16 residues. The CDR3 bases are TGTGCCAGCAGCCGCATCACCGGGACTGGCTCCTACGAGCAGTACTTC. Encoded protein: CASSRITGTGSYEQYF.

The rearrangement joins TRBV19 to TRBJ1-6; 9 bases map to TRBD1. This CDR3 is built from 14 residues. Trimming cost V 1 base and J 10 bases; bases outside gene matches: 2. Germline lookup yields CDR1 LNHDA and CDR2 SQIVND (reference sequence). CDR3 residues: CASSIGGQGSPLHF. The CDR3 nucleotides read TGTGCCAGTAGTATAGGGGGACAGGGATCACCCCTCCACTTT.

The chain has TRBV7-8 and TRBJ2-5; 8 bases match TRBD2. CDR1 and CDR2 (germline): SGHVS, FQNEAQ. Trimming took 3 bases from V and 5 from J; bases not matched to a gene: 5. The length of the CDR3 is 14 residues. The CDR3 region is CASSFQAGVETQYF. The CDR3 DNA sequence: TGTGCCAGCAGCTTCCAAGCGGGAGTTGAGACCCAGTACTTC.

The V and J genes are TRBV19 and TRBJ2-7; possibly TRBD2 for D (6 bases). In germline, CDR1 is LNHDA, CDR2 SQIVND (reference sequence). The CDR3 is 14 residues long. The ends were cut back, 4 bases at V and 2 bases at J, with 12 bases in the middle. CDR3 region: CASSSGSGAYEQYF. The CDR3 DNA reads TGTGCCAGTAGTAGTGGGTCGGGGGCCTACGAGCAGTACTTC.

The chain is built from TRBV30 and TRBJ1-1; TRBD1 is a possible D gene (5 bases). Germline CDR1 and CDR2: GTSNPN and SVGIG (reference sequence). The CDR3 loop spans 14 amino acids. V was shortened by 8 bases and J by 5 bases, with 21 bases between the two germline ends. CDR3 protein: CAALRGVRGTEAFF. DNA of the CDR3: TGTGCCGCTCTCCGGGGGGTCCGAGGAACTGAAGCTTTCTTT.